The 30 T cell receptor beta chains reported below all come from one sample, sequenced in a study of blood T cell repertoires in COVID-19. The table came from immunoSEQ multiplex PCR; TCRdb's copy has only in-frame clones and leaves some out. The sample shows fewer than 500,000 clones, 80% to 90% of them seen only once. Source material: peripheral blood. These receptors were obtained from a man between 18 and 35 years old with COVID-19, enrolled during active disease.

V and J are TRBV13 and TRBJ1-5, with a weak D call TRBD1 (6 bases). The CDR3 runs to 15 residues. The V end lost 6 bases, the J end lost 2 bases, and 14 bases lay between the germline ends. Germline V gene data show CDR1 as PRHDT and CDR2 as FYEKMQ (reference sequence). As DNA, the CDR3 is TGTGCCAGCAGTAAAACAGGGACCGGCAATCAGCCCCAGCATTTT. It specifies CASSKTGTGNQPQHF.

This clone showed up just once. The V call is TRBV6-5, the J call TRBJ2-7; D unclear. The CDR3 covers 15 residues. Germline values: CDR1 MNHEY, CDR2 SVGAGI. V was shortened by 5 bases and J by 4 bases, with 18 bases between the two germline ends. The DNA for the CDR3 is TGTGCCAGCAGTCAACCCTCCGGGTCCTCGTACGAGCAGTACTTC. The encoded protein is CASSQPSGSSYEQYF.

V gene TRBV13 combines with J gene TRBJ2-1; D is ambiguous. Germline CDR1 is PRHDT and CDR2 is FYEKMQ (reference sequence). Trimming removed 5 bases at V and 0 bases at J, with 14 bases between. The CDR3 consists of 16 residues. CDR3 protein: CASSPKLTGSYNEQFF. In nucleotides, the CDR3 is TGTGCCAGCAGCCCTAAACTGACTGGCTCCTACAATGAGCAGTTCTTC. The entire variable domain, with the rest obtained from reference TRBV13 and TRBJ2-1, is as follows: AAGVIQSPRHLIKEKRETATLKCYPIPRHDTVYWYQQGPGQDPQFLISFYEKMQSDKGSIPDRFSAQQFSDYHSELNMSSLELGDSALYFCASSPKLTGSYNEQFFGPGTRLTVL.

The genes are TRBV13 and TRBJ1-1; D unresolved. V lost 2 bases, J lost 1 base, and 5 bases lay in between. Germline-derived CDR1 and CDR2 are PRHDT and FYEKMQ (reference sequence). This CDR3 region has 13 residues. The CDR3 DNA sequence: TGTGCCAGCAGCTTAATCAAGAACACTGAAGCTTTCTTT. The encoded protein is CASSLIKNTEAFF.

This clone was recorded only once. The CDR3 loop reads CSVYGISSGNTIYF. CDR3 DNA: TGCAGCGTCTACGGGATCAGCTCTGGAAACACCATATATTTT. The chain links TRBV29-1 to TRBJ1-3; D unclear. Per germline, CDR1 SQVTM and CDR2 ANQGSEA. V was clipped by 6 bases and J by 0 bases, with 12 bases between them. This CDR3 is 14 amino acids long. The whole variable domain, filled in from reference TRBV29-1 and TRBJ1-3, reads SAVISQKPSRDICQRGTSLTIQCQVDSQVTMMFWYRQQPGQSLTLIATANQGSEATYESGFVIDKFPISRPNLTFSTLTVSNMSPEDSSIYLCSVYGISSGNTIYFGEGSWLTVV.

J is TRBJ2-5 and V is TRBV6-5; 13 nucleotides align to TRBD2. The CDR3 length is 14 residues. With V trimmed by 10 bases and J by 4 bases, 6 bases remained unmatched. The germline CDR1 and CDR2 sequences are MNHEY and SVGAGI. The CDR3 bases are TGTGCCACCAGGACTAGCGGGAGTGGAGAGACCCAGTACTTC. Translated: CATRTSGSGETQYF.

The J gene is TRBJ1-5, the V gene TRBV6-1; TRBD1 aligns across 9 bases. CDR1 MNHNS and CDR2 SASEGT come from the germline V gene. V lost 4 bases and J lost 4; bases outside the gene matches: 8. This CDR3 has 16 residues. The DNA of the CDR3 is TGTGCCAGCAGTGGCTTAACCGGGACAGGGAATCAGCCCCAGCATTTT. Translating it yields CASSGLTGTGNQPQHF.

The CDR3: CASSAGTGSYNSPLHF. CDR3 DNA: TGCGCCAGCAGCGCAGGGACAGGCAGCTATAATTCACCCCTCCACTTT. The genes are TRBV5-1 and TRBJ1-6; 8 bases match TRBD1. The CDR3 spans 16 residues. Trimming removed 4 bases from V and 3 bases from J; junction bases left unmatched: 6. Germline V CDR1 and CDR2: SGHRS, YFSETQ.

This clone was recorded once. V and J are TRBV29-1 and TRBJ2-3; D might be TRBD1 (5 bases). Trimming took 3 bases from V and 2 from J, leaving 9 bases between them. The CDR3 extends over 13 amino acids. Germline CDR1 and CDR2: SQVTM and ANQGSEA. CDR3 sequence: CSVDQGNTDTQYF. CDR3 nucleotides: TGCAGCGTTGATCAGGGAAACACAGATACGCAGTATTTT.

This chain uses TRBV19 with TRBJ1-5; D possibly corresponds to TRBD1 (5 bases). Trimming pared 5 bases from V and 0 bases from J, leaving 17 bases between. The germline V gene encodes CDR1 LNHDA and CDR2 SQIVND (reference sequence). The CDR3 length is 17 residues. CDR3 sequence: CASSLLPTGISNQPQHF. The CDR3 DNA sequence: TGTGCCAGTAGTCTCCTCCCCACAGGTATTAGCAATCAGCCCCAGCATTTT. Drawing the rest from reference TRBV19 and TRBJ1-5, the complete variable domain is DGGITQSPKYLFRKEGQNVTLSCEQNLNHDAMYWYRQDPGQGLRLIYYSQIVNDFQKGDIAEGYSVSREKKESFPLTVTSAQKNPTAFYLCASSLLPTGISNQPQHFGDGTRLSIL.

The chain employs TRBV14 and TRBJ1-6, with 10 bases fitting TRBD1. The CDR3 is made up of 15 amino acids. CDR1 and CDR2 from the germline V gene are SGHDN and FVKESK. Trimming removed 4 bases from V and 9 bases from J; junction bases left unmatched: 6. CDR3 nucleotides: TGTGCCAGCAGCCTCCGAAGGGACAGGGGTTCACCCCTCCACTTT. Translation: CASSLRRDRGSPLHF.

On this clone itself: Other nucleotide sequences in the sample specify the same CDR3. The J gene is TRBJ1-5, the V gene TRBV19; TRBD1 matches 8 bases. The J segment lost 4 bases and the V segment lost 5 bases, leaving 4 bases of the junction unmatched. Germline V lookup: CDR1 LNHDA, CDR2 SQIVND (reference sequence). The CDR3 loop spans 14 amino acids. The CDR3 DNA reads as TGTGCCAGTAGTGGGACAGGCGGGAATCAGCCCCAGCATTTT. This gives the protein CASSGTGGNQPQHF.

The chain combines TRBV30 with TRBJ2-7; TRBD2 matches at 7 bases. Germline CDR1 and CDR2: GTSNPN and SVGIG (reference sequence). With 4 bases clipped from V and 0 bases from J, the junction kept 3 bases outside the gene matches. The CDR3 runs 13 residues. This chain's CDR3 is CAWNSGYSYEQYF. The DNA of the CDR3 is TGTGCCTGGAATAGCGGGTACTCCTACGAGCAGTACTTC.

The genes are TRBV29-1 and TRBJ2-1, with a tentative D call TRBD2 (5 bases). Per germline, CDR1 SQVTM and CDR2 ANQGSEA. V was clipped by 7 bases and J by 1 base, with 11 bases between them. CDR3 length: 13 amino acids. CDR3 bases: TGCAGCGCCGGACTCATTTCCTACAATGAGCAGTTCTTC. This translates into CSAGLISYNEQFF.

The V call is TRBV9, the J call TRBJ1-3; no reliable D call. The CDR3 is 16 residues long. The germline V gene has CDR1 SGDLS and CDR2 YYNGEE. Trimming removed 0 bases from V and 8 bases from J, with 18 bases in between. In DNA, the CDR3 is TGTGCCAGCAGCGTAGAGATACTAGAGGCCGGGGACACCATATATTTT. This translates into CASSVEILEAGDTIYF.

The chain is built from TRBV2 and TRBJ1-5, with TRBD1 matching over 8 bases. Germline V gene lookup returns CDR1 SNHLY and CDR2 FYNNEI. V shed 6 bases and J 4 bases; nucleotides not matched to a gene: 5. There are 14 residues in the CDR3. CDR3 region: CASSRTGTNQPQHF. In nucleotides, the CDR3 is TGTGCCAGCAGCCGGACAGGGACAAATCAGCCCCAGCATTTT.

The J gene is TRBJ2-1, the V gene TRBV5-4; TRBD1 matches 7 bases. The V segment lost 0 bases and the J segment 7 bases; nucleotides outside the gene matches: 4. Germline-derived CDR1 and CDR2 are SGHNT and YYREEE (reference sequence). The CDR3 totals 14 residues. The CDR3 DNA reads TGTGCCAGCAGCTTGGGACAGGGAGCGAATGAGCAGTTCTTC. Translating it yields CASSLGQGANEQFF. Drawing the rest from reference TRBV5-4 and TRBJ2-1, the complete variable domain is ETGVTQSPTHLIKTRGQQVTLRCSSQSGHNTVSWYQQALGQGPQFIFQYYREEENGRGNFPPRFSGLQFPNYSSELNVNALELDDSALYLCASSLGQGANEQFFGPGTRLTVL.

V and J are TRBV11-3 and TRBJ2-1; no reliable D call. Deletions cut 1 base from V and 7 bases from J, with 11 bases between. Germline values: CDR1 SGHNT, CDR2 YENEEA. This CDR3 is 14 amino acids long. CDR3 residues: CASSLALMRNEQFF. The DNA for the CDR3 is TGTGCCAGCAGCTTAGCCCTTATGCGTAATGAGCAGTTCTTC.

The chain couples TRBV5-4 to TRBJ1-4, with D possibly matching TRBD1 (5 bases). V lost 6 bases to trimming and J lost 8 bases, with 20 bases between them. CDR1 SGHNT and CDR2 YYREEE come from the germline V gene (reference sequence). This CDR3 comprises 15 residues. The CDR3: CASTFGGSTPEKLFF. The DNA of the CDR3 is TGTGCCAGCACCTTCGGGGGGAGTACCCCGGAAAAACTGTTTTTT. Together with reference TRBV5-4 and TRBJ1-4, the CDR3 gives the full variable domain: ETGVTQSPTHLIKTRGQQVTLRCSSQSGHNTVSWYQQALGQGPQFIFQYYREEENGRGNFPPRFSGLQFPNYSSELNVNALELDDSALYLCASTFGGSTPEKLFFGSGTQLSVL.

The chain uses TRBV7-7 and TRBJ2-1; 7 positions match TRBD1. The J segment lost 5 bases and the V segment lost 8 bases, leaving 12 bases of the junction unmatched. Germline V gene sequence: CDR1 SSHAT, CDR2 FNYEAQ (reference sequence). The CDR3 is 15 amino acids. The CDR3 sequence: CASQRVTGSNNEQFF. CDR3 nucleotide sequence: TGTGCCAGCCAGCGTGTGACAGGGTCAAACAATGAGCAGTTCTTC.

The chain uses TRBV19 and TRBJ2-5; possible D gene TRBD1, 6 bases. Trimming stripped 3 bases from V and 4 bases from J, with 12 bases between. The germline V gene encodes CDR1 LNHDA and CDR2 SQIVND (reference sequence). The CDR3 consists of 14 residues. The CDR3 nucleotides are TGTGCCAGTAGTATGTTGGGGGCAGGAGAGACCCAGTACTTC. Its translation: CASSMLGAGETQYF.

The chain couples TRBV10-2 to TRBJ2-7; tentatively, D is TRBD2 (6 bases). Trimming stripped 4 bases from V and 0 bases from J, with 16 bases between. The CDR3 covers 16 residues. CDR1 is WSHSY, CDR2 SAAADI, per germline. The CDR3 is CASSGIDAGSSYEQYF. CDR3 nucleotide sequence: TGCGCCAGCAGTGGTATCGACGCGGGAAGCTCCTACGAGCAGTACTTC.

The V gene is TRBV25-1, the J gene TRBJ1-4, with 9 positions matching TRBD1. Germline V gives CDR1 MGHDK, CDR2 SYGVNS. After removal of 2 bases from V and 7 bases from J, the junction contained 5 bases not matched to a gene. The CDR3 loop spans 15 amino acids. Here the CDR3 reads CASSETRQGVEKLFF. In DNA, the CDR3 is TGTGCCAGCAGTGAAACTCGACAGGGGGTTGAAAAACTGTTTTTT.

The V and J genes are TRBV9 and TRBJ1-5, with a weak D call TRBD1 (6 bases). V was shortened by 4 bases and J by 4 bases, with 15 bases between the two germline ends. The CDR3 length is 15 residues. Germline V gene sequence: CDR1 SGDLS, CDR2 YYNGEE. CDR3 nucleotide sequence: TGTGCCAGCAGCCTTTCCGGACAGTCTAATCAGCCCCAGCATTTT. Amino acids: CASSLSGQSNQPQHF.

This clone was seen more than once but under ten times. The rearrangement links TRBV3-1 (or the pseudogene TRBV3-2) to TRBJ1-1; perhaps TRBD1 as D (6 bases). From germline, CDR1 is LGHDT and CDR2 YNNKEL (reference sequence). The CDR3 sequence is 15 residues long. Trimming shortened V by 3 bases and J by 1 base, and 12 bases separated the two germline ends. CDR3 in DNA: TGTGCCAGCAGCCACGTGGTACAGGGGAACACTGAAGCTTTCTTT. This gives the protein CASSHVVQGNTEAFF.

The gene calls are TRBV7-9 and TRBJ2-7; D is tentatively TRBD1 or TRBD2 (5 bases each). V was shortened by 9 bases and J by 3 bases, with 18 bases between the two germline ends. This CDR3 is 14 amino acids long. Looked up from germline, CDR1 is SEHNR and CDR2 is FQNEAQ (reference sequence). The CDR3, as DNA: TGTGCCAGGACGGGGCGTAACGAGCACTACGAGCAGTACTTC. It specifies CARTGRNEHYEQYF.

CDR3 region: CASSLGYSTNEQFF. CDR3 in DNA: TGTGCCAGCAGCTTAGGGTACAGCACGAATGAGCAGTTCTTC. The rearrangement uses TRBV7-8 and TRBJ2-1; D is uncertain. Per the germline V gene, CDR1 is SGHVS and CDR2 is FQNEAQ. V was clipped by 1 base and J by 7 bases, with 11 bases between them. The CDR3 spans 14 residues.

V is TRBV2 and J is TRBJ2-7; 15 nucleotides line up with TRBD2. V was clipped by 6 bases and J by 6 bases; unmatched bases: 6. This CDR3 region has 15 residues. Germline V gives CDR1 SNHLY, CDR2 FYNNEI. The CDR3 DNA reads TGTGCCAGCAGGGGTGGGACTAGCGGGGGGCGCGAGCAGTACTTC. This translates into CASRGGTSGGREQYF.

The chain recombines TRBV15 with TRBJ2-2; weak D call: TRBD1 (7 bases). Per germline, CDR1 LNHNV and CDR2 YYDKDF (reference sequence). CDR3 length: 15 amino acids. The ends were cut back, 0 bases at V and 3 bases at J, with 8 bases in the middle. The CDR3 loop reads CATSRDRGDTGELFF. CDR3 bases: TGTGCCACCAGCAGAGACAGGGGGGACACCGGGGAGCTGTTTTTT.

The J gene is TRBJ2-7, the V gene TRBV7-2, with TRBD2 identical over 11 bases. With V trimmed by 5 bases and J by 2 bases, 5 bases remained unmatched. The germline V gene encodes CDR1 SGHTA and CDR2 FQGNSA. The CDR3 is 15 amino acids. CDR3 sequence: CASSDSGRAPYEQYF. The CDR3 DNA sequence: TGTGCCAGCAGCGATAGCGGGAGGGCCCCCTACGAGCAGTACTTC.